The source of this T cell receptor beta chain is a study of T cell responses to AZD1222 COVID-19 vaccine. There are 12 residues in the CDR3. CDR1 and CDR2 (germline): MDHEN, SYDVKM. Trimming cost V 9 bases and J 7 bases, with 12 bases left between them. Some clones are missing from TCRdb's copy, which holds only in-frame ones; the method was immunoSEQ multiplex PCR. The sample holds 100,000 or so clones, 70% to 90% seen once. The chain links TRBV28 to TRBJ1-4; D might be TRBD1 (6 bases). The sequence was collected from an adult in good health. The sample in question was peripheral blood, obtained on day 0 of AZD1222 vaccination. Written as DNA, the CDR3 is TGTGCCAGTAGCACAGGGAGTGAAAAACTGTTTTTT. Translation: CASSTGSEKLFF.